These 29 T cell receptor beta chains were sequenced from one sample in a study of cytomegalovirus exposure and HLA in healthy donors. With 60 Vbeta and 13 Jbeta primers, the PCR was carried out. Libraries were prepared by immunoSEQ multiplex PCR; TCRdb keeps only in-frame clonotypes and omits some of them. This sample has approximately 190,000 clones, with 73% found just once. The sample comprised PBMCs. These TCRs come from a woman aged 25-40 years in good health and CMV-seronegative.

The CDR3 nucleotides read TGCAGTGCTTCTATAAGTCGGGAGCAGTACTTC. Translated, it gives CSASISREQYF. This chain joins TRBV20-1 and TRBJ2-5; D is perhaps TRBD2 (6 bases). Trimming stripped 5 bases from V and 11 bases from J, with 15 bases between. Germline lookup yields CDR1 DFQATT and CDR2 SNEGSKA (reference sequence). The CDR3 extends over 11 amino acids.

The chain recombines TRBV11-2 with TRBJ1-2; TRBD1 might be the D (6 bases). The CDR3 consists of 13 residues. Germline lookup yields CDR1 SGHAT and CDR2 FQNNGV. Trimming pared 11 bases from V and 0 bases from J, leaving 13 bases between. As DNA, the CDR3 is TGTGCCGGGGGGGGACAACCTAACTATGGCTACACCTTC. The encoded protein is CAGGGQPNYGYTF.

The chain joins TRBV7-2 to TRBJ1-1; D not certain. This CDR3 spans 13 amino acids. Germline V gives CDR1 SGHTA, CDR2 FQGNSA. V lost 2 bases to trimming and J lost 5 bases, with 9 bases between them. CDR3 DNA sequence: TGTGCCAGCAGCTTATACAAAACGACTGAAGCTTTCTTT. Residues: CASSLYKTTEAFF.

This chain links TRBV7-2 with TRBJ2-7; 12 bases are shared with TRBD2. The V segment lost 5 bases and the J segment 0 bases; nucleotides outside the gene matches: 8. The CDR3 runs to 17 residues. In germline, CDR1 is SGHTA, CDR2 FQGNSA. In DNA, the CDR3 is TGTGCCAGCAGCCTCCAATCGACTAGCGGGAGCTCCTACGAGCAGTACTTC. This translates into CASSLQSTSGSSYEQYF.

The chain uses TRBV29-1 and TRBJ2-7, with 7 bases aligning to TRBD1. The germline CDR1 and CDR2 sequences are SQVTM and ANQGSEA. J gave up 12 bases and V 1 base, and 9 bases lay outside the gene matches. This CDR3 comprises 12 residues. The CDR3 reads CSVEGTGTTLYF. As DNA, the CDR3 is TGCAGCGTTGAAGGGACAGGAACAACCTTGTACTTC.

This sequence joins TRBV18 and TRBJ1-1; 8 positions match TRBD1. CDR1 is KGHSH and CDR2 is LQKENI in the germline V gene. The V gene end was trimmed by 8 bases and the J gene end by 2 bases; junction bases not matched to a gene: 4. This CDR3 contains 13 residues. The CDR3 protein is CASTDRVNTEAFF. CDR3 coding DNA: TGTGCCAGCACGGACAGGGTTAACACTGAAGCTTTCTTT.

This clone was counted between two and nine times. The V call is TRBV5-6, the J call TRBJ1-1; 7 bases map to TRBD1. Germline CDR1 reads SGHDT; CDR2 reads YYEEEE. The CDR3 length is 18 residues. Losses at the gene ends were 0 bases for V and 5 bases for J; bases not matched to a gene: 16. The CDR3 nucleotides are TGTGCCAGCAGCTTGGGTGGAGGGGGCCCTTCTACTTTGACTGAAGCTTTCTTT. Protein sequence: CASSLGGGGPSTLTEAFF.

This rearrangement joins TRBV6-1 to TRBJ2-7, with 7 bases identical to TRBD1. The CDR3 is 16 residues long. After removal of 3 bases from V and 4 bases from J, the junction contained 12 bases not matched to a gene. In germline, CDR1 is MNHNS, CDR2 SASEGT. The CDR3 reads CASSDDLMTGSYEQYF. The CDR3 region has the DNA TGTGCCAGCAGTGACGATCTGATGACAGGGTCTTACGAGCAGTACTTC.

The chain couples TRBV27 to TRBJ1-2; D unresolved. CDR3 length equals 14 residues. Germline V gene lookup returns CDR1 MNHEY and CDR2 SMNVEV (reference sequence). Trimming took 5 bases from V and 1 from J, leaving 11 bases between them. DNA for the CDR3: TGTGCCAGCAGTCCCCGTACTAATAACTATGGCTACACCTTC. Protein product: CASSPRTNNYGYTF.

The chain has TRBV6-1 and TRBJ1-3; D gene ambiguous. CDR1 is MNHNS, CDR2 SASEGT, per germline. V shed 0 bases and J shed 4 bases, with 4 bases lying between them. CDR3 length: 13 residues. CDR3 DNA: TGTGCCAGCAGTGAAGCTGGCGGAAACACCATATATTTT. It yields the protein CASSEAGGNTIYF.

This clone has only one observation. V usage is TRBV11-2 and J usage is TRBJ2-7, with 9 bases identical to TRBD2. The V and J ends lost 5 bases and 4 bases, in that order; junction bases with no gene match: 12. The CDR3 length is 16 residues. Looked up from germline, CDR1 is SGHAT and CDR2 is FQNNGV. The CDR3 protein is CASSHLGREGRYEQYF. The CDR3 nucleotides read TGTGCCAGCAGCCACTTAGGGCGGGAGGGCAGGTACGAGCAGTACTTC.

This rearrangement joins TRBV7-9 to TRBJ2-7, with D perhaps matching TRBD1 (6 bases). The CDR3 is 14 residues long. Trimming cost V 5 bases and J 4 bases, with 15 bases left between them. CDR1 is SEHNR, CDR2 FQNEAQ, per germline (reference sequence). CDR3 protein: CASSPSRTAYEQYF. The CDR3 DNA reads as TGTGCCAGCAGCCCAAGCCGGACAGCTTACGAGCAGTACTTC. The variable domain in full, with the rest retrieved from reference TRBV7-9 and TRBJ2-7, is DTGVSQNPRHKITKRGQNVTFRCDPISEHNRLYWYRQTLGQGPEFLTYFQNEAQLEKSRLLSDRFSAERPKGSFSTLEIQRTEQGDSAMYLCASSPSRTAYEQYFGPGTRLTVT.

Note on this clone: Other DNA sequences in this sample translate to the same CDR3. The chain recombines TRBV5-6 with TRBJ2-3; tentatively, D is TRBD2 (6 bases). CDR1 SGHDT and CDR2 YYEEEE come from the germline V gene. The ends were cut back, 4 bases at V and 0 bases at J, with 18 bases in the middle. The CDR3 runs to 17 residues. CDR3 amino acids: CASSVTTSLTSTDTQYF. The CDR3 DNA reads TGTGCCAGCAGCGTCACTACTAGCTTAACTAGCACAGATACGCAGTATTTT.

This clone was seen a handful of times. This sequence joins TRBV10-3 and TRBJ2-1, with 14 bases aligning to TRBD2. Trimming at V came to 4 bases and at J to 10 bases, leaving 9 bases not matched to a gene. CDR3 length equals 16 residues. Germline CDR1 and CDR2: ENHRY and SYGVKD. CDR3 amino acids: CAISAGTSGSDREQFF. The CDR3 DNA is TGTGCCATCAGTGCTGGGACTAGCGGGAGCGATCGGGAGCAGTTCTTC.

In DNA, the CDR3 is TGTGCCAGCAGCTACGGACAGGGAATAGTTTACGAGCAGTACTTC. It codes for CASSYGQGIVYEQYF. The V gene is TRBV7-7, the J gene TRBJ2-7; 8 bases are shared with TRBD1. Germline CDR1 and CDR2: SSHAT and FNYEAQ (reference sequence). The CDR3 sequence is 15 residues long. V was pared by 4 bases and J by 4 bases, with 9 bases of the junction left unmatched.

V is TRBV27 and J is TRBJ2-2; no definite D call. This CDR3 is 16 amino acids long. Germline lookup yields CDR1 MNHEY and CDR2 SMNVEV (reference sequence). V was trimmed by 6 bases and J by 5 bases, leaving 19 bases between them. The CDR3, as DNA: TGTGCCAGCAGACTGACGGGTGTAGTTAAAACCGGGGAGCTGTTTTTT. Protein: CASRLTGVVKTGELFF.

CDR3 nucleotides: TGCAGCGTAGAGACAGGAGATAGCAATCAGCCCCAGCATTTT. The encoded protein is CSVETGDSNQPQHF. The chain is built from TRBV29-1 and TRBJ1-5; D might be TRBD1 (6 bases). Trimming stripped 6 bases from V and 0 bases from J, with 12 bases between. The CDR3 length is 14 residues. Germline lookup yields CDR1 SQVTM and CDR2 ANQGSEA.

V and J are TRBV2 and TRBJ2-5, with 14 nucleotides matching TRBD2. Germline V gives CDR1 SNHLY, CDR2 FYNNEI. J gave up 5 bases and V 4 bases, and 3 bases lay outside the gene matches. This CDR3 contains 15 residues. This chain's CDR3 is CASSGTSGRLETQYF. The CDR3, as DNA: TGTGCCAGCAGTGGGACTAGCGGGAGGTTGGAGACCCAGTACTTC.

CDR3 amino acids: CASSRTGTFEKLFF. The CDR3 region has the DNA TGCGCCAGCAGCCGGACAGGCACTTTTGAAAAACTGTTTTTT. The V and J genes are TRBV4-3 and TRBJ1-4, with TRBD1 identical over 7 bases. The CDR3 contains 14 residues. With V trimmed by 4 bases and J by 7 bases, 6 bases remained unmatched. Germline loops: CDR1 LGHNA, CDR2 YSLEER.

V usage is TRBV19 and J usage is TRBJ2-1; possible D gene TRBD2, 6 bases. CDR1 is LNHDA and CDR2 is SQIVND in the germline V gene (reference sequence). This CDR3 is built from 13 residues. V lost 8 bases, J lost 10 bases, and 18 bases lay in between. CDR3 region: CASPSLASGEQFF. CDR3 nucleotide sequence: TGTGCCAGTCCCTCACTAGCCTCCGGGGAGCAGTTCTTC.

V usage is TRBV27 and J usage is TRBJ1-6; D is ambiguous. The V end was cut by 8 bases, the J end by 4 bases, with 18 bases between. The CDR3 has 16 amino acids. CDR1 and CDR2 (germline): MNHEY, SMNVEV (reference sequence). Here the CDR3 reads CASRELPDSYNSPLHF. The CDR3 DNA is TGTGCCAGCCGAGAACTTCCAGACTCTTATAATTCACCCCTCCACTTT.

This rearrangement joins TRBV18 to TRBJ1-1, with D possibly TRBD1 on 6 matching bases. Trimming cost V 3 bases and J 1 base, with 15 bases left between them. CDR3 length equals 16 residues. Germline-derived CDR1 and CDR2 are KGHSH and LQKENI. The CDR3 nucleotides read TGTGCCAGCTCACCGACCAGCATAGGGGGGAACACTGAAGCTTTCTTT. It specifies CASSPTSIGGNTEAFF.

This rearrangement joins TRBV18 to TRBJ2-1; TRBD1 matches at 10 bases. With V trimmed by 4 bases and J by 9 bases, 3 bases remained unmatched. The germline V gene encodes CDR1 KGHSH and CDR2 LQKENI. The CDR3 is made up of 13 amino acids. The CDR3 reads CASSQGQGSEQFF. The DNA for the CDR3 is TGTGCCAGCTCACAGGGACAGGGGAGTGAGCAGTTCTTC.

The gene calls are TRBV30 and TRBJ2-5; D gene unclear. The CDR3 totals 11 residues. Trimming removed 0 bases from V and 5 bases from J, with 4 bases in between. The germline gives CDR1 GTSNPN, CDR2 SVGIG (reference sequence). The CDR3 bases are TGTGCCTGGAGTGTTCCGGAGACCCAGTACTTC. Residues: CAWSVPETQYF.

The V gene is TRBV19, the J gene TRBJ2-2; no reliable D call. Trimming cost V 7 bases and J 3 bases, with 9 bases left between them. The CDR3 contains 13 residues. CDR1 LNHDA and CDR2 SQIVND come from the germline V gene (reference sequence). The CDR3 bases are TGTGCCAGTACGCGGCAGTACACCGGGGAGCTGTTTTTT. This sequence encodes CASTRQYTGELFF.

The chain carries TRBV29-1 and TRBJ2-3; D is uncertain. In germline, CDR1 is SQVTM, CDR2 ANQGSEA. CDR3 length: 13 residues. CDR3 DNA: TGCAGAGTAACTCCACTTAGCACAGATACGCAGTATTTT. This translates into CRVTPLSTDTQYF.

In this sample, this clone turned up a few times. The chain uses TRBV7-3 and TRBJ2-1; the match to TRBD2 covers 13 bases. The CDR3 loop spans 17 amino acids. Losses at the gene ends were 5 bases for V and 5 bases for J; bases not matched to a gene: 9. The germline V gene has CDR1 SGHTA and CDR2 FQGTGA. CDR3 in amino acids: CASSPPTGTSGNNEQFF. The CDR3 coding sequence is TGTGCCAGCAGCCCCCCGACCGGGACTAGCGGGAACAATGAGCAGTTCTTC. Full variable domain (remainder filled in from reference TRBV7-3 and TRBJ2-1): GAGVSQTPSNKVTEKGKYVELRCDPISGHTALYWYRQSLGQGPEFLIYFQGTGAADDSGLPNDRFFAVRPEGSVSTLKIQRTERGDSAVYLCASSPPTGTSGNNEQFFGPGTRLTVL.

This clone came up a few times. One end of the junction varies from germline; a read error may be responsible. The chain recombines TRBV7-3 with TRBJ2-3; perhaps TRBD2 as D (6 bases). CDR3 size: 15 residues. Germline values: CDR1 SGHTA, CDR2 FQGTGA. The CDR3 protein is CASSLTGGFTDTQYF. DNA of the CDR3: TGTGCCAGCAGCCTAACCGGGGGTTTTACAGATACGCAGTATTTT. The full variable domain, in which reference TRBV7-3 and TRBJ2-3 provide the parts outside the CDR3, is GAGVSQTPSNKVTEKGKYVELRCDPISGHTALYWYRQSLGQGPEFLIYFQGTGAADDSGLPNDRFFAVRPEGSVSTLKIQRTERGDSAVYLCASSLTGGFTDTQYFGPGTRLTVL.

This clone appeared once. The gene calls are TRBV18 and TRBJ1-1; D gene uncertain. The CDR3 length is 15 residues. Germline CDR1 KGHSH, CDR2 LQKENI. With 3 bases removed from V and 1 base from J, the gap between germline ends came to 12 bases. Here the CDR3 DNA reads TGTGCCAGCTCACCGCCGCGAGGGAGGAACACTGAAGCTTTCTTT. It codes for CASSPPRGRNTEAFF.